The 8 T cell receptor beta chains reported below all come from one sample, sequenced in a study of blood T cell repertoires in COVID-19. TCRdb keeps only in-frame clones here, not all; method: immunoSEQ multiplex PCR. This table has fewer than 35,000 clones, 65% to 90% appearing once. Sequencing input: peripheral blood. The source of these receptors is a man older than 75 with active COVID-19.

The chain carries TRBV10-3 and TRBJ1-2, with D possibly TRBD1 on 6 matching bases. V gave up 7 bases and J gave up 4 bases, with 16 bases separating them. Germline V gene data show CDR1 as ENHRY and CDR2 as SYGVKD. This CDR3 comprises 14 residues. CDR3 protein: CAITRDTLGYGYTF. As DNA, the CDR3 is TGTGCCATCACTCGGGACACACTCGGCTATGGCTACACCTTC.

The J gene is TRBJ2-1, the V gene TRBV7-9; 8 bases are a match to TRBD1. The V gene's germline CDR1 is SEHNR and CDR2 FQNEAQ (reference sequence). This CDR3 comprises 15 residues. The V segment lost 5 bases and the J segment 6 bases; nucleotides outside the gene matches: 9. The CDR3 DNA reads TGTGCCAGCAGCCCGCGGGACAGGTTCGGCAATGAGCAGTTCTTC. This gives the protein CASSPRDRFGNEQFF.

This chain uses TRBV5-1 with TRBJ1-2, with 8 positions matching TRBD1. This CDR3 has 14 amino acids. Trimming took 2 bases from V and 8 from J; bases not matched to a gene: 8. The germline V gene encodes CDR1 SGHRS and CDR2 YFSETQ. CDR3 bases: TGCGCCAGCAGCTTCGACCAGGGGGCGGGCGGCTACACCTTC. Translating gives CASSFDQGAGGYTF. Filled out from reference TRBV5-1 and TRBJ1-2, the complete variable domain reads KAGVTQTPRYLIKTRGQQVTLSCSPISGHRSVSWYQQTPGQGLQFLFEYFSETQRNKGNFPGRFSGRQFSNSRSEMNVSTLELGDSALYLCASSFDQGAGGYTFGSGTRLTVV.

The chain joins TRBV6-6 to TRBJ1-2, with TRBD1 identical over 10 bases. CDR3 length: 14 residues. CDR1 is MNHNY and CDR2 is SVGAGI in the germline V gene (reference sequence). The V and J ends lost 2 bases and 6 bases, in that order; junction bases with no gene match: 3. DNA for the CDR3: TGTGCCAGCAGTTACCCGACAGGGGGCAATGGCTACACCTTC. Translation gives CASSYPTGGNGYTF.

The V and J genes are TRBV7-8 and TRBJ1-5; the match to TRBD1 covers 8 bases. The CDR3 extends over 15 amino acids. V was pared by 3 bases and J by 7 bases, with 8 bases of the junction left unmatched. From germline, CDR1 is SGHVS and CDR2 FQNEAQ. DNA for the CDR3: TGTGCCAGCAGCTTGGTGGACAGGGAAGGACAGCCCCAGCATTTT. Protein sequence: CASSLVDREGQPQHF.

In this sample, this clone turned up a few times. This chain connects TRBV2 to TRBJ2-3; D uncertain. V lost 3 bases, J lost 1 base, and 5 bases lay in between. The CDR3 spans 13 residues. Germline V gene sequence: CDR1 SNHLY, CDR2 FYNNEI. For the CDR3, the DNA is TGTGCCAGCAGTGATCAGGGCACAGATACGCAGTATTTT. This sequence encodes CASSDQGTDTQYF.

J is TRBJ2-1 and V is TRBV18; 11 bases agree with TRBD2. Per the germline V gene, CDR1 is KGHSH and CDR2 is LQKENI. CDR3 length equals 17 residues. V gave up 2 bases and J gave up 0 bases; unmatched junction bases: 3. The chain's CDR3 is CASSPGTSGYSYNEQFF. The CDR3 DNA reads TGTGCCAGCTCACCAGGGACTAGCGGCTACTCCTACAATGAGCAGTTCTTC.

The rearrangement uses TRBV11-3 and TRBJ2-3; maybe TRBD2 (5 bases). The V end was cut by 4 bases, the J end by 5 bases, with 13 bases between. This CDR3 is built from 14 residues. Germline CDR1 and CDR2: SGHNT and YENEEA. CDR3 sequence (DNA): TGTGCCAGCAGCTCTAGAGAGGCGGGAGATACGCAGTATTTT. It encodes CASSSREAGDTQYF.